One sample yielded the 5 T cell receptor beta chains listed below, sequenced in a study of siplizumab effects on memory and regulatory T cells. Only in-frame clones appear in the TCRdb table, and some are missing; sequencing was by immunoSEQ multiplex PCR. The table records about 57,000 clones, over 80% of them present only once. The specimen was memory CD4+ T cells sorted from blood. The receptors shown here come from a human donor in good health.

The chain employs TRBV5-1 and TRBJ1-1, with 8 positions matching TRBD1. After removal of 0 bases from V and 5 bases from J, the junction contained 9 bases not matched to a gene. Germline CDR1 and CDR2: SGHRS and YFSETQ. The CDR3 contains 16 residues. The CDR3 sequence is CASSLGAGGRGTEAFF. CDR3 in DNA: TGCGCCAGCAGCTTGGGGGCAGGGGGCCGCGGGACTGAAGCTTTCTTT. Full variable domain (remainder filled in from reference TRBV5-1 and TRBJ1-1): KAGVTQTPRYLIKTRGQQVTLSCSPISGHRSVSWYQQTPGQGLQFLFEYFSETQRNKGNFPGRFSGRQFSNSRSEMNVSTLELGDSALYLCASSLGAGGRGTEAFFGQGTRLTVV.

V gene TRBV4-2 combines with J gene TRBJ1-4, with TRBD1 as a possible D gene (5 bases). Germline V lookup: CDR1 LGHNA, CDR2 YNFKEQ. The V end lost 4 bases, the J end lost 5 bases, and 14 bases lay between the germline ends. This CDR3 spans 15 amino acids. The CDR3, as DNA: TGTGCCAGCAGCCTTGGGACGTGGGGGAATGAAAAACTGTTTTTT. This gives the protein CASSLGTWGNEKLFF.

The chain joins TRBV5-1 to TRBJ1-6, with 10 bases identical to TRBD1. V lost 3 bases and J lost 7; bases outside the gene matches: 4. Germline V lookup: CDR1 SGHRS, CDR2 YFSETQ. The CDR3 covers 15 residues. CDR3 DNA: TGCGCCAGCAGCTCCGGACAGGGGGGGAATTCACCCCTCCACTTT. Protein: CASSSGQGGNSPLHF. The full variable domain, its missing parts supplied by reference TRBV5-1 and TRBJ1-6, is KAGVTQTPRYLIKTRGQQVTLSCSPISGHRSVSWYQQTPGQGLQFLFEYFSETQRNKGNFPGRFSGRQFSNSRSEMNVSTLELGDSALYLCASSSGQGGNSPLHFGNGTRLTVT.

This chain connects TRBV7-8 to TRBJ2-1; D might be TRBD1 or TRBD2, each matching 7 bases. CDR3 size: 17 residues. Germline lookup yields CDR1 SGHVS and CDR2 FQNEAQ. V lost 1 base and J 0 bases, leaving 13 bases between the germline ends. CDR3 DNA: TGTGCCAGCAGCTTAGGAGGGGGCGGGAGCTCCTACAATGAGCAGTTCTTC. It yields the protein CASSLGGGGSSYNEQFF.

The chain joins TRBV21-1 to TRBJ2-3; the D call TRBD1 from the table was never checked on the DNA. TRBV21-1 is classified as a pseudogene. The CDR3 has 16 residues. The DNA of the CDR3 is TGTGCCAGCAGCAAAGGAGGGACACCCGGCACAGATACGCAGTATTTT. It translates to CASSKGGTPGTDTQYF.